This is a list of T cell receptor beta chains from one sample in a study of T-cell memory formation after mild COVID-19. One entry per CDR3 protein results from TCRdb running MiXCR on the 5' RACE reads. The table has some 300,000 distinct CDR3 sequences, 20% to 25% seen once; the top ten hold approximately 22%. Sequenced: PBMCs or a T cell subset sorted from them (not recorded which). The receptors here all came from a man aged 18 to 30 who had mild COVID-19 (a few samples of this study predate the infection). Cell type and time point are not known. The conserved cysteine and the conserved F or W are not part of the CDR3 here.

J | V | CDR3
TRBJ2-1 | TRBV15 | ATSRDGLAGVTRDNEQF
TRBJ1-5 | TRBV12-3/TRBV12-4 | ASTDSTGNQPQH
TRBJ1-1 | TRBV18 | ASSPPGEPREAF
TRBJ1-2 | TRBV9 | ASSVEVRGDYGYT
TRBJ1-5 | TRBV20-1 | SASRGGPPRALYSNQPQH
TRBJ2-1 | TRBV20-1 | SAAPYGEQF
TRBJ1-3 | TRBV9 | ASSVAGTSSGNTIY
TRBJ1-1 | TRBV12-3/TRBV12-4 | ASSLAISKGDPEAF
TRBJ2-2 | TRBV12-3/TRBV12-4 | ASRLAPKIGELF
TRBJ2-3 | TRBV6-5 | ASSSPTSGVIDTQY
TRBJ2-4 | TRBV6-5 | ASSYSGSKGDIQY
TRBJ1-3 | TRBV15 | ATSTDRVSGNTIY
TRBJ1-6 | TRBV5-1 | ASSSGQENSPLH
TRBJ2-2 | TRBV7-2 | ASSLAPNTGELF
TRBJ1-1 | TRBV12-3/TRBV12-4 | ASSFFREAF